This entry features one TCR beta chain sequence. It has no known antigen specificity. No per-base quality is available; no much larger clone lies one base away. These data originate in a study of T cells in Graves' hyperthyroidism and ophthalmopathy (dated by TCRdb to between 2018 and 2021). Regarding the complete study: A discovery cohort of fewer than 110 patients, about 40 with Graves' ophthalmopathy and approximately 55 with stable Graves' hyperthyroidism, was used to find distinguishing TCR V-J signatures. The 85 to 100 discovery patients were divided at random into training and test sets in a 7:3 ratio. Whether ophthalmopathy could be predicted prospectively was tested in an independent validation cohort made up of 18 to 20 hyperthyroidism patients plus 17 patients who later progressed to ophthalmopathy. After blood sampling, hyperthyroidism patients were treated with methimazole at a starting dose of 30 mg daily, and ophthalmopathy patients were treated with high-dose intravenous methylprednisolone. The paper describes TCR Vbeta CDR3 sequencing of about 140 peripheral blood samples, made up of roughly 45 ophthalmopathy patients, around 78 hyperthyroidism patients and 17 progressor patients. In addition, the study compared T-cell repertoires in thyroid tissue and in blood from 6 or 7 Graves' hyperthyroidism patients. The research as a whole found: In validation, progression to ophthalmopathy was predicted by the model with approximately 67% sensitivity and roughly 76% specificity, a median of about 6.4 months before onset. No statistical method was used to set the sample size in advance, and investigators knew the group allocation. Ophthalmopathy was separated from stable hyperthyroidism by a 13 V-J signature model, with around 90% sensitivity and about 81% specificity obtained in cross-validation and 80%/75% obtained in testing. Most expanded thyroid clonotypes (frequency above 0.001) were also detected in blood, suggesting blood repertoires may reflect thyroid immune responses.

Including the terminal cysteine and phenylalanine, the CDR3 comprises 14 residues. Only the CDR3 DNA stays, 42 bases, in frame from base 1. CDR1 and CDR2 (MNHEY, SVGAGI) derive from the germline V gene. The germline V and J ends show losses of 5 bases and 6 bases respectively, and no gene match explains 5 bases of the junction. Patients with uncontrolled infections, other autoimmune diseases, pregnancy or lactation were excluded. Diagnoses were based on clinical symptoms, serum thyroxine and TRAb, thyroid ultrasound and orbital computed tomography. Total RNA was extracted with Trizol reagent, and quality was checked on an Agilent 2100 Bioanalyzer. TCR beta CDR3 regions were amplified from RNA transcripts. The TCR CDR3 was subjected to a first round of RT-PCR using the HTBI primer set and the Qiagen OneStep RT-PCR kit. Libraries were constructed in a second round of multiplex PCR, after which size selection and purification were performed. Sequencing of the libraries was done on an Illumina HiSeq2000 using paired-end 100 bp reads. The authors' pipeline ran thus. SOAPnuke was used to process the raw data, with reads discarded if the reads contained adapters or uncalled bases, had a mean Phred below 15, or lacked an exact constant-primer or identifier match. COPE v1.2.5 was used to merge high-quality paired reads, and clonotypes were defined as unique nucleotide sequences. MiTCR v1.1 was used to align the clonotypes against IMGT TRBV, TRBD and TRBJ reference segments. Analysis was restricted to V-J combinations with a frequency above 0.0001, which covered 98% to 99.2% of repertoires. The TCS score was defined as the ratio of F50 (clonal expansion) to E x V (chaos), calculated using BLOSUM62-based TCRdist between CDR3 peptides within each V-J. Welch's t-statistics and random forest reduced fewer than 550 V-J features to under 15, which were used in a naive Bayes classifier (R e1071). The similarity between thyroid and blood repertoires was quantified using the Morisita-Horn index. TCRdb trimmed public reads at Q25 via fastp, called clones via MiXCR and kept in-frame beta chains. Rows with a matching CDR3 protein are joined into one entry that keeps the most common DNA and genes. The V and J calls here are based on TCRdb, not the publication. This sample gives 600,000 to 700,000 distinct CDR3 sequences in total; approximately 42% of them show up just once. Together, the top ten hold 7% to 7.5% of the sample.

This clonotype originated in an adult man with Graves' disease, either hyperthyroidism or ophthalmopathy (not recorded which). Sample: peripheral blood or thyroid tissue (not recorded which). The rearrangement joined TRBV6-5 to TRBJ2-7, and 12 junctional nucleotides match TRBD1. Here the CDR3 is given as CASSGGQGAREQYF. The nucleotides are TGTGCCAGCAGTGGGGGACAGGGGGCACGCGAGCAGTACTTC.